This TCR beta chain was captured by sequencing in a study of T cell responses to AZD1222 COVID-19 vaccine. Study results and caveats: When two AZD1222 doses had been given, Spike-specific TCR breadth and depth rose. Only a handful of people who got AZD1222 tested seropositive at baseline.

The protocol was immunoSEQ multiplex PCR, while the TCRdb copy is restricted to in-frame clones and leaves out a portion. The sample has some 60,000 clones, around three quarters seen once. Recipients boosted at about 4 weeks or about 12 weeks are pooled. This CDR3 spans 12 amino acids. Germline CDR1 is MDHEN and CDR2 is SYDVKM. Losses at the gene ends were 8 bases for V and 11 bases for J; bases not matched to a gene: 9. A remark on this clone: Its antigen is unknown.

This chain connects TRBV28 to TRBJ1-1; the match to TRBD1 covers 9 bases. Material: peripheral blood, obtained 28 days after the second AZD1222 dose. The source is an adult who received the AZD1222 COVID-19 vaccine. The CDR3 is CASGRGDRAAFF. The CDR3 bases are TGTGCCAGCGGTAGAGGGGACAGGGCGGCTTTCTTT.